This passage covers 27 T cell receptor beta chains from one sample sequenced in a study of molecular identifiers for immune sequencing clone quantification. TCRdb re-derived calls from the PCR reads in MiXCR, one entry per CDR3 protein. This table has about 640,000 distinct CDR3 sequences, nearly 20% appearing once. The sample comprised naive CD8+ T cells from blood, with Jurkat cell RNA spiked in. Subset given: FACS-sorted CD8+CD4-CCR7+CD45RA+ naive T cells. The receptors originated from a human donor in good health. Some libraries in this study had Jurkat cell RNA spiked in.

Regarding this clonotype: Just one base apart from a much larger clone, this may be a read error. The chain employs TRBV14 and TRBJ2-7, with D unclear. Germline V gene sequence: CDR1 SGHDN, CDR2 FVKESK. The CDR3 consists of 11 residues. CDR3 in amino acids: CASGQGMEQYF. The CDR3, as DNA: TGTGCCAGCGGCCAAGGGATGGAGCAGTACTTC.

Comments on this clonotype: A read error may be the cause here, since a much bigger clone is one base away. This chain connects TRBV29-1 to TRBJ2-5; the match to TRBD1 covers 8 bases. This CDR3 comprises 15 residues. CDR1 and CDR2 (germline): SQVTM, ANQGSEA. The ends lost 7 bases at V and 4 bases at J; junction bases unmatched: 14. In nucleotides, the CDR3 is TGCAGCGCTGGATCGGACAGGGAAGGGACAGAGACCCAGTACTTC. Its protein product is CSAGSDREGTETQYF.

V usage is TRBV6-5 and J usage is TRBJ2-1; tentative D call: TRBD1 (6 bases). Germline-derived CDR1 and CDR2 are MNHEY and SVGAGI. The CDR3 length is 12 residues. The V end was cut by 2 bases, the J end by 14 bases, with 13 bases between. The CDR3 nucleotides read TGTGCCAGCAGTTACGGGGGACAAATGGAGTTCTTC. Encoded protein: CASSYGGQMEFF.

Worth noting for this clonotype: The CDR3 end shows no conserved phenylalanine or tryptophan, and so a read error is likely. V gene TRBV4-1 combines with J gene TRBJ1-6, with a weak D call TRBD1 (6 bases). V gave up 7 bases and J gave up 6 bases, with 13 bases separating them. CDR1 and CDR2 from the germline V gene are MGHRA and YSYEKL. The CDR3 covers 14 residues. The CDR3 protein is CASTLGQPNSPLHL. CDR3 DNA sequence: TGCGCCAGCACCCTCGGACAGCCTAATTCACCCCTCCACCTT.

This clonotype was recorded many times. CDR3 in amino acids: CASALAGLTDTQYF. The CDR3 nucleotides read TGTGCTAGTGCTCTAGCGGGACTTACAGATACGCAGTATTTT. This sequence joins TRBV12-5 and TRBJ2-3, with TRBD2 identical over 9 bases. Trimming at V came to 7 bases and at J to 3 bases, leaving 5 bases not matched to a gene. CDR1 is LGHNT, CDR2 FRNRAP, per germline. This CDR3 is built from 14 residues.

Points on this clonotype: A clone one base away is much larger, so this may be a read error. The chain couples TRBV28 to TRBJ1-2; D unresolved. The V gene lost 11 bases and the J gene lost 3 bases, with 25 bases spanning the gap. The germline V gene encodes CDR1 MDHEN and CDR2 SYDVKM. The CDR3 totals 16 residues. The CDR3: CAATEGNRGAHYGYTF. In nucleotides, the CDR3 is TGTGCCGCCACTGAAGGTAACCGGGGTGCGCACTATGGCTACACCTTC.

This clonotype was seen many times. J is TRBJ2-7 and V is TRBV27; TRBD2 agrees at 9 bases. The germline V gene encodes CDR1 MNHEY and CDR2 SMNVEV (reference sequence). The CDR3 length is 13 residues. Trimming cost V 8 bases and J 2 bases; bases outside gene matches: 4. CDR3 sequence reads: CASALAGPYEQYF. The CDR3 nucleotides are TGTGCCAGCGCGCTAGCGGGGCCCTACGAGCAGTACTTC.

This clonotype was counted only a few times. The chain is built from TRBV11-2 and TRBJ2-2; no clear D. With 2 bases removed from V and 0 bases from J, the gap between germline ends came to 4 bases. Per germline, CDR1 SGHAT and CDR2 FQNNGV. This CDR3 has 14 residues. Written as DNA, the CDR3 is TGTGCCAGCAGCTTATTCCCGAACACCGGGGAGCTGTTTTTT. It translates to CASSLFPNTGELFF.

The table lists this clonotype with many counts. V is TRBV10-3 and J is TRBJ2-7; D unclear. With 0 bases removed from V and 5 bases from J, the gap between germline ends came to 11 bases. The CDR3 is made up of 14 amino acids. Germline values: CDR1 ENHRY, CDR2 SYGVKD. CDR3 sequence (DNA): TGTGCCATCAGTGAGTCTGCAGGCGGCCACGAGCAGTACTTC. Translated, it gives CAISESAGGHEQYF.

As concerns this clonotype: A read error is possible here, since a much larger clone lies one base away. The CDR3 end shows no conserved phenylalanine or tryptophan, and so a read error is likely. The chain is built from TRBV14 and TRBJ2-7; D is undetermined. Trimming took off 0 bases at V and 5 bases at J, with 8 bases between the two ends. CDR3 length equals 13 residues. Per the germline V gene, CDR1 is SGHDN and CDR2 is FVKESK. The CDR3 DNA is TGTGCCAGCAGCCAAGAGGCCCGGGACGAGCAGTACCTC. As protein: CASSQEARDEQYL.

This sequence joins TRBV27 and TRBJ1-4; D is perhaps TRBD1 (6 bases). V lost 4 bases, J lost 8 bases, and 20 bases lay in between. This CDR3 has 16 residues. Germline values: CDR1 MNHEY, CDR2 SMNVEV (reference sequence). The CDR3 here is CASSSLRPRGGEKLFF. CDR3 DNA sequence: TGTGCCAGCAGTTCCCTCCGCCCGAGGGGGGGGGAAAAACTGTTTTTT.

The V gene is TRBV20-1, the J gene TRBJ2-1, with 11 bases identical to TRBD2. Germline loops: CDR1 DFQATT, CDR2 SNEGSKA (reference sequence). The CDR3 runs 19 residues. Unmatched junction bases numbered 23, after V lost 5 bases and J lost 8 bases. The CDR3 DNA sequence: TGCAGTGCTGAACGGTATCGGACTAGCGGGCAGGTCCTCTTCGATGAGCAGTTCTTC. Its translation: CSAERYRTSGQVLFDEQFF.

This chain joins TRBV27 and TRBJ2-7; 7 bases are shared with TRBD1. CDR1 is MNHEY and CDR2 is SMNVEV in the germline V gene (reference sequence). V lost 5 bases, J lost 9 bases, and 13 bases stayed unmatched. CDR3 length equals 14 residues. Written as DNA, the CDR3 is TGTGCCAGCAGTCCGGTTGACAGGGCCGACGGGCAGTACTTC. Its protein is CASSPVDRADGQYF.

The chain carries TRBV19 and TRBJ1-5; 7 nucleotides agree with TRBD1. Germline V gene lookup returns CDR1 LNHDA and CDR2 SQIVND (reference sequence). The V gene end was trimmed by 5 bases and the J gene end by 3 bases; junction bases not matched to a gene: 7. The length of the CDR3 is 15 residues. For the CDR3, the DNA is TGTGCCAGTAGTGTCGACAGGGCCAACAATCAGCCCCAGCATTTT. This translates into CASSVDRANNQPQHF. The full variable domain, with the rest looked up from reference TRBV19 and TRBJ1-5, is DGGITQSPKYLFRKEGQNVTLSCEQNLNHDAMYWYRQDPGQGLRLIYYSQIVNDFQKGDIAEGYSVSREKKESFPLTVTSAQKNPTAFYLCASSVDRANNQPQHFGDGTRLSIL.

This clonotype has a handful of counts. Germline and junction disagree at one end, which may indicate a read error. The V and J genes are TRBV5-3 and TRBJ2-7; tentative D call: TRBD2 (6 bases). TRBV5-3 is an ORF; its function is uncertain. This CDR3 spans 16 amino acids. The CDR3 sequence: CASSLGGGDRTYEQYF. The CDR3 nucleotides read TGTGCCAGCAGCTTGGGAGGCGGGGATAGGACCTACGAGCAGTACTTC.

This clonotype appeared once. A much larger clone lies one base from this, so it may be a read error. The J gene is TRBJ2-5, the V gene TRBV28; D gene ambiguous. CDR3 length: 15 amino acids. The germline gives CDR1 MDHEN, CDR2 SYDVKM. The CDR3 nucleotides are TGTGCCAGCAGTTTATTGCGCCCCAATCAAGAGACCCAGAACTTC. Amino acid sequence: CASSLLRPNQETQNF.

This clonotype was observed at least ten times. The CDR3 nucleotides are TGCAGTGCTAGAGTCCGGGACAGCAACTATGGCTACACCTTC. Its translation is CSARVRDSNYGYTF. The V and J genes are TRBV20-1 and TRBJ1-2; 7 nucleotides match TRBD1. Germline-derived CDR1 and CDR2 are DFQATT and SNEGSKA (reference sequence). This CDR3 spans 14 amino acids. Unmatched junction bases numbered 4, after V lost 1 base and J lost 2 bases.

This clonotype was observed at least ten times. The chain has TRBV12-3 or TRBV12-4 and TRBJ2-2; 8 bases fit TRBD2. The CDR3 totals 14 residues. Unmatched junction bases numbered 6, after V lost 6 bases and J lost 6 bases. This chain's CDR3 is CASRQLAVPGELFF. The CDR3 bases are TGTGCCAGCAGGCAACTAGCGGTCCCCGGGGAGCTGTTTTTT.

This clonotype has just a few counts. The chain carries TRBV24-1 and TRBJ2-1; D is undetermined. V was cut by 3 bases and J by 5 bases, with 10 bases left in between. This CDR3 comprises 14 residues. The germline gives CDR1 KGHDR, CDR2 SFDVKD. CDR3 sequence reads: CATSDEVADNEQFF. The CDR3 DNA follows: TGTGCCACCAGTGATGAGGTGGCGGACAATGAGCAGTTCTTC.

This clonotype appeared a few times. The chain couples TRBV13 to TRBJ1-2, with a weak D call TRBD1 (6 bases). The CDR3 extends over 15 amino acids. Trimming stripped 4 bases from V and 4 bases from J, with 16 bases between. Germline CDR1 reads PRHDT; CDR2 reads FYEKMQ (reference sequence). CDR3 in DNA: TGTGCCAGCAGCTCCTCAGGGGAGGGTGGCTATGGCTACACCTTC. Protein product: CASSSSGEGGYGYTF.

This clonotype has ten or more counts. The V call is TRBV5-1, the J call TRBJ2-7; weak D call: TRBD1 (6 bases). In germline, CDR1 is SGHRS, CDR2 YFSETQ. Trimming removed 2 bases from V and 1 base from J, with 16 bases in between. This CDR3 is built from 16 residues. As DNA, the CDR3 is TGCGCCAGCAGCTTTTTAGGGGGAGATTATTCCTACGAGCAGTACTTC. It yields the protein CASSFLGGDYSYEQYF. Full variable domain (remainder filled in from reference TRBV5-1 and TRBJ2-7): KAGVTQTPRYLIKTRGQQVTLSCSPISGHRSVSWYQQTPGQGLQFLFEYFSETQRNKGNFPGRFSGRQFSNSRSEMNVSTLELGDSALYLCASSFLGGDYSYEQYFGPGTRLTVT.

A note on this clonotype: Given a much more abundant clone one base away, this may be a read error. This CDR3 fails to terminate in the conserved phenylalanine or tryptophan, so it likely reflects a read error. Because the CDR3's place on the DNA is in doubt, the DNA is left out and the CDR3 is given as listed by TCRdb. This sequence joins TRBV10-3 and TRBJ2-7; the table's D call TRBD1 went unverified against the DNA. The CDR3 adds up to 12 amino acids, both ends counted. CDR1 ENHRY and CDR2 SYGVKD come from the germline V gene. The chain's CDR3 is CAISDPRREPYS.

This clonotype was picked up many times. This chain links TRBV12-5 with TRBJ1-1; the D gene is possibly TRBD1 (6 bases). This CDR3 has 13 amino acids. Germline V lookup: CDR1 LGHNT, CDR2 FRNRAP. V was cut by 2 bases and J by 5 bases, with 9 bases left in between. CDR3 amino acids: CASGLSQGTEAFF. The DNA for the CDR3 is TGTGCTAGTGGTTTGTCACAGGGTACTGAAGCTTTCTTT.

This clonotype was recorded many times. V is TRBV7-2 and J is TRBJ2-1, with a possible D match to TRBD1 (6 bases). The length of the CDR3 is 19 residues. Germline V CDR1 and CDR2: SGHTA, FQGNSA. Trimming took off 3 bases at V and 2 bases at J, with 23 bases between the two ends. The DNA for the CDR3 is TGTGCCAGCAGCTTCCACAGGGCTCTTAGCGTCACCACCTACAATGAGCAGTTCTTC. Its translation is CASSFHRALSVTTYNEQFF.

This clonotype was seen a handful of times. The chain is built from TRBV30 and TRBJ2-7; D is tentatively TRBD1 or TRBD2 (5 bases each). From germline, CDR1 is GTSNPN and CDR2 SVGIG (reference sequence). The CDR3 runs to 12 residues. Trimming removed 2 bases at V and 2 bases at J, with 7 bases between. CDR3 coding DNA: TGTGCCTGGAGTATGGGGGCCTACGAGCAGTACTTC. It yields the protein CAWSMGAYEQYF.

The chain joins TRBV7-9 to TRBJ2-5; either TRBD1 or TRBD2 may supply D (6 bases each). This CDR3 has 15 residues. Per the germline V gene, CDR1 is SEHNR and CDR2 is FQNEAQ (reference sequence). V shed 0 bases and J shed 4 bases, with 12 bases lying between them. The CDR3 loop reads CASSLAARGGETQYF. The CDR3 DNA reads TGTGCCAGCAGCTTAGCGGCCAGGGGAGGAGAGACCCAGTACTTC.

This clonotype has a count of ten or more. V usage is TRBV14 and J usage is TRBJ2-3; the D is unclear. The CDR3 is made up of 15 amino acids. V lost 1 base to trimming and J lost 1 base, with 9 bases between them. The germline V gene has CDR1 SGHDN and CDR2 FVKESK. The CDR3 region has the DNA TGTGCCAGCAGCCAAGTAATGTCCCGCACAGATACGCAGTATTTT. This translates into CASSQVMSRTDTQYF.